This T cell receptor (beta chain) was found in a study of cytomegalovirus exposure and HLA in healthy donors. Study details: HLA-typed donors were the source of 86 million or so unique TCRs held in an early data release.

With regard to this clone: No antigen is known for it.

PCR amplification relied on 60 Vbeta primers (plus 13 Jbeta primers). The protocol was immunoSEQ multiplex PCR, while the TCRdb copy is restricted to in-frame clones and leaves out a portion. Of nearly 80,000 clones listed, roughly 80% are singletons. Germline assignment: CDR1 LNHDA and CDR2 SQIVND (reference sequence). The CDR3 consists of 19 residues. The V and J ends lost 3 bases and 1 base respectively, with 23 bases between them. Study results and caveats: Among the CMV-associated chains, three were confirmed in vitro as specific for CMV antigens.

The sample taken for sequencing was PBMCs. The rearrangement links TRBV19 to TRBJ2-3; perhaps TRBD2 as D (6 bases). The clonotype originates from a middle-aged woman in good health and CMV-seropositive. The CDR3 DNA is TGTGCCAGTAGTATCGGGAGTCGGGCACTAGATTTTCGCACAGATACGCAGTATTTT. It translates to CASSIGSRALDFRTDTQYF.